This entry is about one T cell receptor beta chain. Its specificity is unknown. The sample originates from a study of T cells in Graves' hyperthyroidism and ophthalmopathy. Study background: Peripheral blood sampling occurred at initial diagnosis, before any treatment. Findings and limits, study-wide: Also found in blood were most expanded thyroid clonotypes above 0.001. Ophthalmopathy, as predicted by the model, came a median 6.5 months after the prediction.

Clinical symptoms, serum thyroxine, TRAb, thyroid ultrasound and orbital computed tomography informed diagnoses. Amplification yielded TCR beta CDR3 regions, with RNA transcripts as the source. HTBI primers were employed in a first-round RT-PCR of the TCR CDR3. One entry per CDR3 protein results from TCRdb running MiXCR on the multiplex PCR reads. The table lists around 350,000 distinct CDR3 sequences, roughly an eighth of them singletons, with 9.2% in the top ten. Unmatched junction bases numbered 3, after V lost 2 bases and J lost 9 bases. The CDR3 consists of 12 residues. Germline V gene lookup returns CDR1 MDHEN and CDR2 SYDVKM.

The sequence was collected from a woman aged 18-29 years with Graves' hyperthyroidism. The rearrangement links TRBV28 to TRBJ1-1; TRBD1 matches at 7 bases. Sequencing was performed on blood. CDR3 amino acids: CASSLRGQKAFF. The CDR3, as DNA: TGTGCCAGCAGTTTACGGGGACAGAAAGCTTTCTTT. Combining the CDR3 with reference TRBV28 and TRBJ1-1 gives the whole variable domain DVKVTQSSRYLVKRTGEKVFLECVQDMDHENMFWYRQDPGLGLRLIYFSYDVKMKEKGDIPEGYSVSREKKERFSLILESASTNQTSMYLCASSLRGQKAFFGQGTRLTVV.